This T cell receptor beta chain was profiled in a study of blood T cell repertoires in COVID-19. Assay: immunoSEQ multiplex PCR; the TCRdb copy retains only in-frame clones and omits some. The data contain over 200,000 clones, about 91% of them singletons. Trimming removed 4 bases from V and 5 bases from J; junction bases left unmatched: 10. The germline V gene encodes CDR1 SEHNR and CDR2 FQNEAQ (reference sequence). CDR3 length equals 15 residues. Sequencing was done on a sample of PBMCs or T cells enriched from blood (not recorded which). This TCR came from a woman aged 40 to 50 with acute COVID-19. The chain carries TRBV7-9 and TRBJ1-2, with 7 bases identical to TRBD1. The CDR3 loop reads CASSSGQAPFYGYTF. CDR3 nucleotides: TGTGCCAGCAGCTCCGGACAGGCTCCCTTTTATGGCTACACCTTC.